This TCR beta chain was recorded in a study of cytomegalovirus exposure and HLA in healthy donors. Study conclusions and caveats: It was likely that a cluster of highly shared sequence variants was a sequencing artifact. Some public TCRs appeared in many individuals, while most sequences were rare. It was reported that the classifier diagnosed cytomegalovirus status with high specificity and sensitivity in both the original and validation cohorts.

V was trimmed by 3 bases and J by 7 bases, leaving 19 bases between them. The CDR3 contains 15 residues. The germline CDR1 and CDR2 sequences are SGDLS and YYNGEE. Remarks on this clone: Its specificity is not known.

Researchers ran the PCR with 60 Vbeta and 13 Jbeta primers. Using immunoSEQ multiplex PCR, the repertoire was profiled, and TCRdb retains in-frame clones only, with some absent. Among some 160,000 clones, approximately 78% were seen once, and the ten largest hold under 1.5%. The source of this sequence is a male donor in good health and CMV-seronegative. The chain combines TRBV9 with TRBJ1-2; D may be TRBD1 (6 bases). The material sequenced was PBMCs. In DNA form, the CDR3 reads TGTGCCAGCAGCGAACAAGGGGGGGGCGCTTCTGGCTACACCTTC. This gives the protein CASSEQGGGASGYTF. Full variable domain (missing parts from reference TRBV9 and TRBJ1-2): DSGVTQTPKHLITATGQRVTLRCSPRSGDLSVYWYQQSLDQGLQFLIQYYNGEERAKGNILERFSAQQFPDLHSELNLSSLELGDSALYFCASSEQGGGASGYTFGSGTRLTVV.